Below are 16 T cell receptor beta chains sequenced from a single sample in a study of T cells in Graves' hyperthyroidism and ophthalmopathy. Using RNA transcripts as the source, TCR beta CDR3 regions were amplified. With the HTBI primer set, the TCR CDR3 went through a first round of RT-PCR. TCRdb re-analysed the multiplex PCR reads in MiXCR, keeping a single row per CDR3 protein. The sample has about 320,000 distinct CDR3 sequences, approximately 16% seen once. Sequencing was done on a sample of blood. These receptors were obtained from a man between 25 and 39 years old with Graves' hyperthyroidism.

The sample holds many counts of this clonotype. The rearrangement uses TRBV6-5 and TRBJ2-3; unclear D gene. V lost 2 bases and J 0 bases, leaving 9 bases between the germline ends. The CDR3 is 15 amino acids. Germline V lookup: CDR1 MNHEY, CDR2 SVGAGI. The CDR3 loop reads CASSYNGRSTDTQYF. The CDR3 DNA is TGTGCCAGCAGTTACAACGGACGGAGCACAGATACGCAGTATTTT.

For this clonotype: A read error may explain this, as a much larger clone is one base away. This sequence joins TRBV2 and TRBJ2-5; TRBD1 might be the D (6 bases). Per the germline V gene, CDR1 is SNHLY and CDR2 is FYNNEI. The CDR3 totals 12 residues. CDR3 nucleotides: TGTGCTTCAGGGGTTGGGAGAGGGACCCAGTACTTC. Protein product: CASGVGRGTQYF. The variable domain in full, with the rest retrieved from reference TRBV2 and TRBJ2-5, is EPEVTQTPSHQVTQMGQEVILRCVPISNHLYFYWYRQILGQKVEFLVSFYNNEISEKSEIFDDQFSVERPDGSNFTLKIRSTKLEDSAMYFCASGVGRGTQYFGPGTRLLVL.

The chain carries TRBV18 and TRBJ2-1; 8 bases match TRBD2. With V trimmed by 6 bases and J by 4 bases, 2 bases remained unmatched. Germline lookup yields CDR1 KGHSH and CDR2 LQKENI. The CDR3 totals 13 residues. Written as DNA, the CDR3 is TGTGCCAGCTCGGAGCGGGAGTACAATGAGCAGTTCTTC. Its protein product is CASSEREYNEQFF.

The CDR3, as DNA: TGCGCCAGCAGCTCCCCAGCGGGAGTAGATACGCAGTATTTT. Its protein product is CASSSPAGVDTQYF. The rearrangement joins TRBV5-1 to TRBJ2-3; 8 nucleotides agree with TRBD2. Germline V gene lookup returns CDR1 SGHRS and CDR2 YFSETQ. The V and J ends lost 3 bases and 5 bases, in that order; junction bases with no gene match: 5. CDR3 length equals 14 residues.

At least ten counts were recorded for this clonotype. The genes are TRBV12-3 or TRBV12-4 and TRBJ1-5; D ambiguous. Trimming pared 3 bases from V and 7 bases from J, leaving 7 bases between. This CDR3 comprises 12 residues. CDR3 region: CASSLAAQPQHF. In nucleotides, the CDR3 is TGTGCCAGCAGTTTGGCGGCGCAGCCCCAGCATTTT.

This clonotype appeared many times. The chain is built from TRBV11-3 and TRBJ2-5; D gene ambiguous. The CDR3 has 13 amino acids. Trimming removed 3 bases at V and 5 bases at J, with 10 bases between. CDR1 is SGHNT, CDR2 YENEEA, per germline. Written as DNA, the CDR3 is TGTGCCAGCAGCTTCGAAAACGGGGAGACCCAGTACTTC. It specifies CASSFENGETQYF.

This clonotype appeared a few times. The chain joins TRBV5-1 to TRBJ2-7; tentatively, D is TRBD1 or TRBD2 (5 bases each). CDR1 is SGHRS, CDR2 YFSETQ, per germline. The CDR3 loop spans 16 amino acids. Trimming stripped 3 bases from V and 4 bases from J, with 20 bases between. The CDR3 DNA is TGCGCCAGCAGCTCGATGGCCCGGGACGGATATTACGAGCAGTACTTC. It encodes CASSSMARDGYYEQYF.

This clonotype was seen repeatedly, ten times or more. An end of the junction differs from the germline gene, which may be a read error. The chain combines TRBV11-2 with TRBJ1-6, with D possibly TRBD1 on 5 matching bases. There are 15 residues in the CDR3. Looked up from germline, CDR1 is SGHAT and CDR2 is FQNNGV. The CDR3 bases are TGTGCCAGCAGCCTAGACAGAGATGATAATTCACCCCTCCACTTT. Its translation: CASSLDRDDNSPLHF.

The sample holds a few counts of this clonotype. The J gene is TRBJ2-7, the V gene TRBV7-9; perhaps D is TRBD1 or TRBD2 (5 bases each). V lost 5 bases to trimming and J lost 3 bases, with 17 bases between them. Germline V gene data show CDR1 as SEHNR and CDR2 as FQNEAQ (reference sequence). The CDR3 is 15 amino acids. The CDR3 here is CASSGAGSRFYEQYF. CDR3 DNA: TGTGCCAGCAGCGGTGCAGGGAGTCGATTCTACGAGCAGTACTTC.

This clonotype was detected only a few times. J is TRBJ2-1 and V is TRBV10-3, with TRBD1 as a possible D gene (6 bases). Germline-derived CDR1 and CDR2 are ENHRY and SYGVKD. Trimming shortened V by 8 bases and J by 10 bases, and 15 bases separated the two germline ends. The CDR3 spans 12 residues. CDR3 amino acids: CAIRDISLEQFF. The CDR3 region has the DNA TGTGCCATCCGGGACATAAGCCTAGAGCAGTTCTTC.

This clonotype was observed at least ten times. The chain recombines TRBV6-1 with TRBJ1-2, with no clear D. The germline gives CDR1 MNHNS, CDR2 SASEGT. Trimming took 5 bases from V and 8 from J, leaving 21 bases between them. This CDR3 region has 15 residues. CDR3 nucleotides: TGTGCCAGCAGTCCCCTGACATATTTTACCGAAGGCTACACCTTC. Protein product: CASSPLTYFTEGYTF.

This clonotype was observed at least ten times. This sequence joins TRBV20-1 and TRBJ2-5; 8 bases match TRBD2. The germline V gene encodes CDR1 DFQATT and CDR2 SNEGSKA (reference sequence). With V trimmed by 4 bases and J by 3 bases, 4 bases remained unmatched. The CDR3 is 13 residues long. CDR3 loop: CSAIYGGEETQYF. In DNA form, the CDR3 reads TGCAGTGCTATTTACGGGGGGGAAGAGACCCAGTACTTC.

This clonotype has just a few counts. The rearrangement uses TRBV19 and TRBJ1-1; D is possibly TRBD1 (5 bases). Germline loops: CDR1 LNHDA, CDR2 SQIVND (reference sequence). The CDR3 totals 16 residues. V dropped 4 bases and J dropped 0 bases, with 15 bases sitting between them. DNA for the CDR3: TGTGCCAGTAGTAGGGGGACCGGCTCGTTGAACACTGAAGCTTTCTTT. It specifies CASSRGTGSLNTEAFF.

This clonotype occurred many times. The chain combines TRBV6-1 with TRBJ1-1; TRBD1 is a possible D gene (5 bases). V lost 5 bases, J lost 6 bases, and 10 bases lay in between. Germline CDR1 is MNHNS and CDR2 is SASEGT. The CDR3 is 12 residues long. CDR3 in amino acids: CASSRRESEAFF. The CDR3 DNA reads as TGTGCCAGCAGTCGCAGGGAGTCTGAAGCTTTCTTT.

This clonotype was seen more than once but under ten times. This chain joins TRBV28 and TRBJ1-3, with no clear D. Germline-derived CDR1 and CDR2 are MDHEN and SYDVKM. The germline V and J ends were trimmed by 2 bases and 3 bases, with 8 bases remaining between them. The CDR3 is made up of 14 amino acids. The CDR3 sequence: CASSLRWGGNTIYF. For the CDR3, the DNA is TGTGCCAGCAGTTTACGGTGGGGTGGAAACACCATATATTTT.

The CDR3 sequence: CSVTDRDEQYF. Here the CDR3 DNA reads TGCAGCGTCACCGACAGGGACGAGCAGTACTTC. The rearrangement joins TRBV29-1 to TRBJ2-7, with 7 positions matching TRBD1. Germline trimming cut 6 bases from V and 5 bases from J; bases unmatched to any gene: 4. Germline assignment: CDR1 SQVTM and CDR2 ANQGSEA. The CDR3 runs to 11 residues.